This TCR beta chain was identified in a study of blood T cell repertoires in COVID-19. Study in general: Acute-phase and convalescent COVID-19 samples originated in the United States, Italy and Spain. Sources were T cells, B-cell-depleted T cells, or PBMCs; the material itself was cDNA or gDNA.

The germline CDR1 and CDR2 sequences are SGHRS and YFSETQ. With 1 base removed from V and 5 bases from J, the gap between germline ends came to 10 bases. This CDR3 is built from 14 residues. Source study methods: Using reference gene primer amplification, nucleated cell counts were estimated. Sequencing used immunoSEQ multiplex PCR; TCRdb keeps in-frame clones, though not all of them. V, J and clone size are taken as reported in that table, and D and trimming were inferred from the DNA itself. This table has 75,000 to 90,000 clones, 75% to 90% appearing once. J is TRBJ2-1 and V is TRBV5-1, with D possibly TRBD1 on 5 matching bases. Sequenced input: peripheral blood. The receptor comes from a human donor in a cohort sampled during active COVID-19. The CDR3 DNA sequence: TGCGCCAGCAGCTTGACAGGTTCAAACAATGAGCAGTTCTTC. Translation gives CASSLTGSNNEQFF.